This TCR beta chain was identified in a study of blood T cell repertoires in COVID-19. Under the authors' procedure: Reference gene primers were amplified, and this amplification served to estimate nucleated cell counts. Method: immunoSEQ multiplex PCR; TCRdb's copy keeps in-frame clones and lacks some. That table is the source of V, J and clone size, and D and trimming were worked out from the DNA. The profile shows 200,000 to 300,000 clones, roughly 86% of them singletons. The ends lost 0 bases at V and 0 bases at J; junction bases unmatched: 2. Germline V gives CDR1 MNHNY, CDR2 SVGAGI (reference sequence). The CDR3 covers 16 residues.

The receptor was derived from a woman older than 75 with COVID-19, enrolled during active disease. The rearrangement links TRBV6-6 to TRBJ1-3; 7 positions match TRBD1. Sequencing was performed on peripheral blood. DNA for the CDR3: TGTGCCAGCAGTTACTCGCAGGGGGGCTCTGGAAACACCATATATTTT. This sequence encodes CASSYSQGGSGNTIYF.